This TCR beta chain came from a study of T cells after somatic rescue of genetic block. This clone was observed a single time. Clones were sequenced by immunoSEQ multiplex PCR, and TCRdb holds only the in-frame ones, with some missing. The sample yields 110,000 or so clones, about 89% seen once. The source of this sequence is a woman in her late teens or twenties. The sequenced sample consisted of peripheral blood mononuclear cells (PBMCs).

The CDR3 bases are TGTGCCACCAGCAGAGGATCGGCTCAAGAGACCCAGTACTTC. Translating it yields CATSRGSAQETQYF. The V and J genes are TRBV15 and TRBJ2-5; D is uncertain. V lost 1 base and J 2 bases, leaving 8 bases between the germline ends. The CDR3 sequence is 14 residues long. The germline CDR1 and CDR2 sequences are LNHNV and YYDKDF (reference sequence).